This TCR beta chain was sequenced for a study of blood T cell repertoires in COVID-19. As originally analysed: Amplifying reference gene primers gave estimates of nucleated cell counts. TCRdb keeps only in-frame clones here, not all; method: immunoSEQ multiplex PCR. That table supplies the V and J calls and clone size; D and trimming were determined from the DNA. The table shows approximately 220,000 clones, with about 83% occurring only once. Germline values: CDR1 SEHNR, CDR2 FQNEAQ (reference sequence). The length of the CDR3 is 16 residues. V was cut by 5 bases and J by 3 bases, with 19 bases left in between. Allocation to cohorts depended on clinical history reported by the participants.

The receptor was derived from a woman between 45 and 65 years old who had been exposed to COVID-19. The sequenced sample was PBMCs or T cells enriched from blood (not recorded which). This chain connects TRBV7-9 to TRBJ1-1; D is ambiguous. CDR3 bases: TGTGCCAGCAGCCAAGAGGTCGTAACCGTGGACACTGAAGCTTTCTTT. Encoded protein: CASSQEVVTVDTEAFF. Together with reference TRBV7-9 and TRBJ1-1, the CDR3 gives the full variable domain: DTGVSQNPRHKITKRGQNVTFRCDPISEHNRLYWYRQTLGQGPEFLTYFQNEAQLEKSRLLSDRFSAERPKGSFSTLEIQRTEQGDSAMYLCASSQEVVTVDTEAFFGQGTRLTVV.